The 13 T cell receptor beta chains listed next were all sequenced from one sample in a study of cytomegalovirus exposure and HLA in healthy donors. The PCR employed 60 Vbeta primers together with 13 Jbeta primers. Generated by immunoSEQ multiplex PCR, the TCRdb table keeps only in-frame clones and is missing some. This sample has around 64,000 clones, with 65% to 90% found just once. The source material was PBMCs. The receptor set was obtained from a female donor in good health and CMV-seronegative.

CDR3 DNA: TGTGCCAGTAGTAGGGGGGCACAGGGGGGCCGCAATCAGCCCCAGCATTTT. Its translation: CASSRGAQGGRNQPQHF. This rearrangement joins TRBV19 to TRBJ1-5; 8 bases agree with TRBD1. J gave up 2 bases and V 4 bases, and 10 bases lay outside the gene matches. CDR1 and CDR2 (germline): LNHDA, SQIVND (reference sequence). The CDR3 contains 17 residues.

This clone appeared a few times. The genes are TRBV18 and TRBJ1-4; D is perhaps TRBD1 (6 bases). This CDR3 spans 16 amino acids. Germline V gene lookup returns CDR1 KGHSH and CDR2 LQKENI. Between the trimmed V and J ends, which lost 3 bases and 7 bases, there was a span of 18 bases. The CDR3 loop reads CASSPGRGAYGEKLFF. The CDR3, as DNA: TGTGCCAGCTCACCGGGACGGGGGGCGTATGGTGAAAAACTGTTTTTT.

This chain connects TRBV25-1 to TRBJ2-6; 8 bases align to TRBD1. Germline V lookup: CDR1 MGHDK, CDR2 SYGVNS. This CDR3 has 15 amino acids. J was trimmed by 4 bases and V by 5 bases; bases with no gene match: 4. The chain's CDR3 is CASSRTGSGANVLTF. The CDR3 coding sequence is TGTGCCAGCAGTAGGACAGGGTCCGGGGCCAACGTCCTGACTTTC.

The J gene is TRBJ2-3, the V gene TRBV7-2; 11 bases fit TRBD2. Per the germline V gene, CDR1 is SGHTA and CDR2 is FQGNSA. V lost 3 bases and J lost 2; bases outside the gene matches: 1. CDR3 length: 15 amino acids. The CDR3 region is CASSFSGGATDTQYF. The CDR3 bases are TGTGCCAGCAGCTTTAGCGGGGGGGCCACAGATACGCAGTATTTT.

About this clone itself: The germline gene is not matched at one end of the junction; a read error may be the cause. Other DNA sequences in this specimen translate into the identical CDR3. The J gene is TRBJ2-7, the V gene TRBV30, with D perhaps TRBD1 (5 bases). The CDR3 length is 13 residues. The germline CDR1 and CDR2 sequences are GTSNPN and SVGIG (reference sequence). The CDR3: CAWSKQVGYEQYF. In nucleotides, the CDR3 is TGTGCCTGGAGCAAACAGGTGGGCTACGAGCAGTATTTC.

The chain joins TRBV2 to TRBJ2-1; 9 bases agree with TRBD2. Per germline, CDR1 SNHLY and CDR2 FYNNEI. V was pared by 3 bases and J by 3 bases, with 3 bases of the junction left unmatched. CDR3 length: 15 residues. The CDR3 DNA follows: TGTGCCAGCAGTGAGTGGACTAGCGACTACAATGAGCAGTTCTTC. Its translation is CASSEWTSDYNEQFF.

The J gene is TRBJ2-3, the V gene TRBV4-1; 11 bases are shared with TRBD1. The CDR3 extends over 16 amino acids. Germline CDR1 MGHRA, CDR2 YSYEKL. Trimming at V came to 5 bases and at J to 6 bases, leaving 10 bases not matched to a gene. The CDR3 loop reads CASSLWTGGIGDTQYF. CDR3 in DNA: TGCGCCAGCAGCTTATGGACAGGGGGCATCGGCGATACGCAGTATTTT.

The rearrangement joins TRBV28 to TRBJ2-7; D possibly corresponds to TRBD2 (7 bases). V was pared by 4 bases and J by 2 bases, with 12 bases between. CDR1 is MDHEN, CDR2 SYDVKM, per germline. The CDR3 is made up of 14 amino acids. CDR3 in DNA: TGTGCCAGCAGTTGGGGGGGCTCCCCCTACGAGCAGTACTTC. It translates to CASSWGGSPYEQYF. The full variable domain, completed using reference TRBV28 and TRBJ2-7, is DVKVTQSSRYLVKRTGEKVFLECVQDMDHENMFWYRQDPGLGLRLIYFSYDVKMKEKGDIPEGYSVSREKKERFSLILESASTNQTSMYLCASSWGGSPYEQYFGPGTRLTVT.

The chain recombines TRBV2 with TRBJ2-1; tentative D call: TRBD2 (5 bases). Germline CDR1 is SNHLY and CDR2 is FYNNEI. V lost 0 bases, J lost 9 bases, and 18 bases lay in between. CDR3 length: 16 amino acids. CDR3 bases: TGTGCCAGCAGTGAAGCTCGGACTGACCTCGAGGGTGAGCAGTTCTTC. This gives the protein CASSEARTDLEGEQFF.

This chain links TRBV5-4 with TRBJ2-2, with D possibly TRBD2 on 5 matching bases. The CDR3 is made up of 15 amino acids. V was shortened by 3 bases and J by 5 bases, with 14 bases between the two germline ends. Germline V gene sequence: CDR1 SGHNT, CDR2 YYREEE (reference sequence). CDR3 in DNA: TGTGCCAGCAGCTCAATGAGGGTCCAAACCGGGGAGCTGTTTTTT. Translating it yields CASSSMRVQTGELFF.

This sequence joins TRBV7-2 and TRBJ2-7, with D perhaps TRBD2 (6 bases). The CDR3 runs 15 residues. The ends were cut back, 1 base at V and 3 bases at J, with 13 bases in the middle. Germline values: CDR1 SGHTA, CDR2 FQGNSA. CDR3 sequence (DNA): TGTGCCAGCAGCTTAGATACGATCGGGGGCTACGAGCAGTACTTC. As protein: CASSLDTIGGYEQYF.

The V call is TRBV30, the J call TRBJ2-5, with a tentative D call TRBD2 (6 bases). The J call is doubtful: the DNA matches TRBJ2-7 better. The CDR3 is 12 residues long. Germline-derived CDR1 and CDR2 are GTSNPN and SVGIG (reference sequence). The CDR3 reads CAWTQGGYEQYF. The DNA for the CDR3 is TGTGCCTGGACCCAGGGAGGCTACGAGCAGTACTTC.

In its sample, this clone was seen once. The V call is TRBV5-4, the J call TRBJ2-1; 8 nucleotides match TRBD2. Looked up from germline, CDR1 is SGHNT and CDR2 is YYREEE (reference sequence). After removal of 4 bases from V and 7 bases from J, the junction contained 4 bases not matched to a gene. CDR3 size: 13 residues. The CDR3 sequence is CASSPTSENEQFF. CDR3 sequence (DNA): TGTGCCAGCAGCCCGACTAGCGAAAATGAGCAGTTCTTC.